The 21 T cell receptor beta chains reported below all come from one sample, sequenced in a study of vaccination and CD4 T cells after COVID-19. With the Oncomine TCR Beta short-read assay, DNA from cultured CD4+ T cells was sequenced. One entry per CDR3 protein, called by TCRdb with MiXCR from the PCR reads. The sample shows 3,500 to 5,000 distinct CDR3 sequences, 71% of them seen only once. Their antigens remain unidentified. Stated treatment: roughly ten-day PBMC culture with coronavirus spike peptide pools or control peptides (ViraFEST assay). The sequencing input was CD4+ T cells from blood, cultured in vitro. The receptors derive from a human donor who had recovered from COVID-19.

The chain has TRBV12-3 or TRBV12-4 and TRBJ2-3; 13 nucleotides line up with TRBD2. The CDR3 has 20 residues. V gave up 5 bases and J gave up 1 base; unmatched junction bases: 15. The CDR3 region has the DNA TGTGCCAGCAGTCCCGGTCGGACTAGCGGGGGTATTGGAGGCACAGATACGCAGTATTTT. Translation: CASSPGRTSGGIGGTDTQYF.

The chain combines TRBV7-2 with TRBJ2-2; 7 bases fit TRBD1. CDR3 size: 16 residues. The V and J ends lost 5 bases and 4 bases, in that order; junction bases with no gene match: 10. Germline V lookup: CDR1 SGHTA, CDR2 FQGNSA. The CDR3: CASSLRQGYFTGELFF. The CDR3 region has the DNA TGTGCCAGCAGCCTTCGACAGGGCTACTTCACCGGGGAGCTGTTTTTT.

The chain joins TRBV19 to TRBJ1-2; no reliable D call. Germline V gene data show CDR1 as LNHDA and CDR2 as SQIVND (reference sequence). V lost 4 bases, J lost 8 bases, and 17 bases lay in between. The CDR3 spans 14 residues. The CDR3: CASSTTASLPGYTF. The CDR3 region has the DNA TGTGCCAGTAGTACTACGGCCTCTCTGCCCGGCTACACCTTC. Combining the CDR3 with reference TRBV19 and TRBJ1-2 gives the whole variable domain DGGITQSPKYLFRKEGQNVTLSCEQNLNHDAMYWYRQDPGQGLRLIYYSQIVNDFQKGDIAEGYSVSREKKESFPLTVTSAQKNPTAFYLCASSTTASLPGYTFGSGTRLTVV.

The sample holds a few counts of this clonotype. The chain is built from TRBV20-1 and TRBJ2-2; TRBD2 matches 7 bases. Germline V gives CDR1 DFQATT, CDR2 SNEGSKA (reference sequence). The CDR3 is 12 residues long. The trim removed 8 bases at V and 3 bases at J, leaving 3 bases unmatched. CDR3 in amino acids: CSLAGYTGELFF. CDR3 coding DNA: TGCAGTTTAGCGGGTTACACCGGGGAGCTGTTTTTT.

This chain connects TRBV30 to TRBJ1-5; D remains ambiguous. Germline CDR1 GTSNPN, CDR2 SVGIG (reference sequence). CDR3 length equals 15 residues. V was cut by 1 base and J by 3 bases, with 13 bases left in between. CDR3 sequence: CAWSAWGANNQPQHF. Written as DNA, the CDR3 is TGTGCCTGGAGTGCCTGGGGAGCTAACAATCAGCCCCAGCATTTT.

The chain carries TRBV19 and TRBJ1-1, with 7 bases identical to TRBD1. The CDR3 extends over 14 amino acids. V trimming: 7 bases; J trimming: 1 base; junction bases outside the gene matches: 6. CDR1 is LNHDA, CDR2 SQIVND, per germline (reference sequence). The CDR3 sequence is CASTEQGRNTEAFF. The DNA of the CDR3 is TGTGCCAGTACGGAACAGGGGAGGAACACTGAAGCTTTCTTT.

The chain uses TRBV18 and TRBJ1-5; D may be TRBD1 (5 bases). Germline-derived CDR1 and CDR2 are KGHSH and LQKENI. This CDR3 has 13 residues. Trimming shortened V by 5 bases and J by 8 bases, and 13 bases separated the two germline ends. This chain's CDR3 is CASSATQGKPQHF. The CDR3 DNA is TGTGCCAGCTCAGCCACCCAGGGCAAGCCCCAGCATTTT. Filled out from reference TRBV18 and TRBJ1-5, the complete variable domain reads NAGVMQNPRHLVRRRGQEARLRCSPMKGHSHVYWYRQLPEEGLKFMVYLQKENIIDESGMPKERFSAEFPKEGPSILRIQQVVRGDSAAYFCASSATQGKPQHFGDGTRLSIL.

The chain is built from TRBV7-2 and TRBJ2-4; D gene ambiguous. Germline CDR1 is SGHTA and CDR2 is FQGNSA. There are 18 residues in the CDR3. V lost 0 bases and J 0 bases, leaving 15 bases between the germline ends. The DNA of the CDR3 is TGTGCCAGCAGCTTAGCGCCGCGGCAGAACATAGCCAAAAACATTCAGTACTTC. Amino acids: CASSLAPRQNIAKNIQYF.

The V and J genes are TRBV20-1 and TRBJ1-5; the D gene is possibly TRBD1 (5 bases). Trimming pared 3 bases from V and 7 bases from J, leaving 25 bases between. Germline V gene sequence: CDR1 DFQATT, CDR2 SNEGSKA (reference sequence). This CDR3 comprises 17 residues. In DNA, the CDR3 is TGCAGTGCTAGGTCCCGGGACGCAACCACTCTGCGGCAGCCCCAGCATTTT. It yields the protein CSARSRDATTLRQPQHF.

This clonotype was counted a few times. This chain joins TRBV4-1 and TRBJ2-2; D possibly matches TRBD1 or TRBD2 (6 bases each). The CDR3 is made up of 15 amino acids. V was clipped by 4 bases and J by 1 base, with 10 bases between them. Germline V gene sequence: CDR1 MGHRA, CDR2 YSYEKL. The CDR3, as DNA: TGCGCCAGCAGCCGGCGGGGACAGAACACCGGGGAGCTGTTTTTT. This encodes CASSRRGQNTGELFF.

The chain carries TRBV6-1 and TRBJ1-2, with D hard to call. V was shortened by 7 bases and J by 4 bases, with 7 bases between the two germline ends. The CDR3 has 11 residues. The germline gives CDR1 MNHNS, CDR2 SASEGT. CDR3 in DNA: TGTGCCAGCACGGATTTCTATGGCTACACCTTC. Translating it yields CASTDFYGYTF.

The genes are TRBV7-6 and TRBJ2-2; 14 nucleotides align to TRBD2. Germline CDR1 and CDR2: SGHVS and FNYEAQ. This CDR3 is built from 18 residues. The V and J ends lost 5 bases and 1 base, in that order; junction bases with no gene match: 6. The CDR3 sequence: CASSQFGLAGGNTGELFF. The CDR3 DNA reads TGTGCCAGCAGCCAATTCGGACTAGCGGGGGGGAACACCGGGGAGCTGTTTTTT.

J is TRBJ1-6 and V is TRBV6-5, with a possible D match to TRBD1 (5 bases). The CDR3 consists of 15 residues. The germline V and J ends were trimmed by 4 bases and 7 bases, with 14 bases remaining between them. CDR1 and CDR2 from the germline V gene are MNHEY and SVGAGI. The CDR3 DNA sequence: TGTGCCAGCAGTTCCGTCCCGGGACTCAATTCACCCCTCCACTTT. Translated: CASSSVPGLNSPLHF.

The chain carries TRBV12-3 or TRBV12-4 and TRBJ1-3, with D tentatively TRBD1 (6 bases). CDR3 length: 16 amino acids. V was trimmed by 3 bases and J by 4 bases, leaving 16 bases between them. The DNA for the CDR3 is TGTGCCAGCAGTTTTCAGGGGCCGAATCGAGGAAACACCATATATTTT. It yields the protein CASSFQGPNRGNTIYF.

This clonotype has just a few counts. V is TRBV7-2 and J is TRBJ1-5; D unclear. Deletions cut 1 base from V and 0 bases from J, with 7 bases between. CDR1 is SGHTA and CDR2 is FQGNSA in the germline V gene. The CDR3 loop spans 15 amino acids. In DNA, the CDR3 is TGTGCCAGCAGCTTAGTCCCGGCTAGCAATCAGCCCCAGCATTTT. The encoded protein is CASSLVPASNQPQHF.

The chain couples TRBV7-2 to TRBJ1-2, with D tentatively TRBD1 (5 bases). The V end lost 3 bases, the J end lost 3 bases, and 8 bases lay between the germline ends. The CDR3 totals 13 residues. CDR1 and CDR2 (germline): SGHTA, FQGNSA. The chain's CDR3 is CASSLDMYYGYTF. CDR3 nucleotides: TGTGCCAGCAGCTTGGACATGTACTATGGCTACACCTTC.

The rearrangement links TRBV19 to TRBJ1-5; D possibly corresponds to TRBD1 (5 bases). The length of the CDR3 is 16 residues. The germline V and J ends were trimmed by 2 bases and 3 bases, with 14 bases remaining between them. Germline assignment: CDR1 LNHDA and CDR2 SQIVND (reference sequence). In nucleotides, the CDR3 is TGTGCCAGTAGTATACCGACAGCGTTGAACAATCAGCCCCAGCATTTT. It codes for CASSIPTALNNQPQHF.

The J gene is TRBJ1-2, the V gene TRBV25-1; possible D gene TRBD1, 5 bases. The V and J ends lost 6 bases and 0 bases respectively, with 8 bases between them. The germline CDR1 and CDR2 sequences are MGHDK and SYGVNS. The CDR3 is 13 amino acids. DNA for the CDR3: TGTGCCAGCAGAGGGGTTACTAACTATGGCTACACCTTC. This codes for CASRGVTNYGYTF.

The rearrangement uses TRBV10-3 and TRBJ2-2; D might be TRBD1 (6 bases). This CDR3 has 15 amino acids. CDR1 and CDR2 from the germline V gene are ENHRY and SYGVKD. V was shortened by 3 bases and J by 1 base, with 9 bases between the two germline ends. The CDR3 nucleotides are TGTGCCATCAGTGAACAGACAGGGAACACCGGGGAGCTGTTTTTT. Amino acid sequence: CAISEQTGNTGELFF.

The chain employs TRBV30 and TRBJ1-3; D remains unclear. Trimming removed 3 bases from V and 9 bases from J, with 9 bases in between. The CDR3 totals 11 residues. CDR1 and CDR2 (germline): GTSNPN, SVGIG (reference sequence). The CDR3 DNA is TGTGCCTGGAGGGTATCGGCCACCATATATTTT. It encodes CAWRVSATIYF.

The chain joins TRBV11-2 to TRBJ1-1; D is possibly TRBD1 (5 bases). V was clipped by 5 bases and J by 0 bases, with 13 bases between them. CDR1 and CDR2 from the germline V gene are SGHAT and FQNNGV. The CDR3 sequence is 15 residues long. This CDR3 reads CASSDMTVLNTEAFF. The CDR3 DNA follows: TGTGCCAGCAGCGATATGACAGTGTTGAACACTGAAGCTTTCTTT.